The source of this T cell receptor (beta chain) is a study of Ad26.COV2.S vaccination and SARS-CoV-2 variants. Looking at the study overall: Donor had been placed in the Ad26.COV2.S arm of the COV1001 trial. General observations from the study: Substantial breadth was reportedly displayed by spike-specific CD8+ and CD4+ T cell responses after vaccination.

The repertoire was sequenced with immunoSEQ multiplex PCR; TCRdb's copy has only in-frame clones and lacks some. The sample has roughly 400,000 clones, approximately 91% seen once. CDR3 length equals 16 residues. The germline V gene encodes CDR1 SSHAT and CDR2 FNYEAQ (reference sequence). Treatment defined: some 19 received Ad26.COV2.S at low or high dose, single or two shots; 5 received placebo; per-sample allocation not given. On day 63 after the first injection, vaccine and placebo recipients gave samples. This clone has a handful of counts. The antigen remains undetermined. The junction departs from the called germline gene at one end, perhaps through a read error.

The chain has TRBV7-7 and TRBJ1-6; D is perhaps TRBD1 (6 bases). This specimen consisted of peripheral blood, obtained in a trial of Ad26.COV2.S vaccine versus placebo. The receptor was derived from a person aged 18-65 years who received the Ad26.COV2.S COVID-19 vaccine or a placebo. The CDR3 region has the DNA TGTGCTAGCAGCTCCCAGCCGACAGGAGGGAATTCACCCCTCCACTTT. Protein: CASSSQPTGGNSPLHF. The full variable domain, with the rest looked up from reference TRBV7-7 and TRBJ1-6, is GAGVSQSPRYKVTKRGQDVTLRCDPISSHATLYWYQQALGQGPEFLTYFNYEAQPDKSGLPSDRFSAERPEGSISTLTIQRTEQRDSAMYRCASSSQPTGGNSPLHFGNGTRLTVT.